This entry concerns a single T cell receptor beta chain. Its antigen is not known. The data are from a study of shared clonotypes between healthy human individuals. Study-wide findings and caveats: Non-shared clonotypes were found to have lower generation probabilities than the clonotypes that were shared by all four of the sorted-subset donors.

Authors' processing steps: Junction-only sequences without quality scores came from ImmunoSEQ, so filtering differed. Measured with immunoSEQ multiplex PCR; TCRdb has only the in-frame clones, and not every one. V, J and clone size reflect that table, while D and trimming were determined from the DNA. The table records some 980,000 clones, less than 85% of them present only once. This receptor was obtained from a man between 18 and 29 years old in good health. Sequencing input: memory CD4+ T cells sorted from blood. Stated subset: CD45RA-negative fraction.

DNA of the CDR3: TGTGCCAGCAGCTTAAGAGGTGGCGGGGGAGTCACAGATACGCAGTATTTT. The encoded protein is CASSLRGGGGVTDTQYF. This chain links TRBV7-2 with TRBJ2-3; TRBD2 aligns across 7 bases. Germline assignment: CDR1 SGHTA and CDR2 FQGNSA. With V trimmed by 2 bases and J by 2 bases, 10 bases remained unmatched. This CDR3 region has 17 residues.